The T cell receptor (beta chain) described here comes from a study of response to subunit inactivated influenza vaccine. Of note for this clonotype: Its antigen is still unknown. At one end the junction does not follow the germline gene, possibly because of a read error.

TCRdb analysed the RT-PCR reads with MiXCR anew, one entry per CDR3 protein. The sample holds fewer than 800,000 distinct CDR3 sequences, more than 15% seen once. Germline V gene lookup returns CDR1 SGHVS and CDR2 FNYEAQ. The CDR3 runs to 14 residues. Broader study findings: Authors suggested few new T cells are recruited by each seasonal influenza vaccination.

The clonotype comes from a man aged 50 to 59 who received an inactivated influenza vaccine. The chain recombines TRBV7-6 with TRBJ1-1; D is uncertain. The specimen was PBMCs from blood, collected 12 days after vaccination. Here the CDR3 DNA reads TGTGCCAGCAGCTTAAGCTACCCGAACTCTGAAGCTTTCTTT. Translating it yields CASSLSYPNSEAFF.